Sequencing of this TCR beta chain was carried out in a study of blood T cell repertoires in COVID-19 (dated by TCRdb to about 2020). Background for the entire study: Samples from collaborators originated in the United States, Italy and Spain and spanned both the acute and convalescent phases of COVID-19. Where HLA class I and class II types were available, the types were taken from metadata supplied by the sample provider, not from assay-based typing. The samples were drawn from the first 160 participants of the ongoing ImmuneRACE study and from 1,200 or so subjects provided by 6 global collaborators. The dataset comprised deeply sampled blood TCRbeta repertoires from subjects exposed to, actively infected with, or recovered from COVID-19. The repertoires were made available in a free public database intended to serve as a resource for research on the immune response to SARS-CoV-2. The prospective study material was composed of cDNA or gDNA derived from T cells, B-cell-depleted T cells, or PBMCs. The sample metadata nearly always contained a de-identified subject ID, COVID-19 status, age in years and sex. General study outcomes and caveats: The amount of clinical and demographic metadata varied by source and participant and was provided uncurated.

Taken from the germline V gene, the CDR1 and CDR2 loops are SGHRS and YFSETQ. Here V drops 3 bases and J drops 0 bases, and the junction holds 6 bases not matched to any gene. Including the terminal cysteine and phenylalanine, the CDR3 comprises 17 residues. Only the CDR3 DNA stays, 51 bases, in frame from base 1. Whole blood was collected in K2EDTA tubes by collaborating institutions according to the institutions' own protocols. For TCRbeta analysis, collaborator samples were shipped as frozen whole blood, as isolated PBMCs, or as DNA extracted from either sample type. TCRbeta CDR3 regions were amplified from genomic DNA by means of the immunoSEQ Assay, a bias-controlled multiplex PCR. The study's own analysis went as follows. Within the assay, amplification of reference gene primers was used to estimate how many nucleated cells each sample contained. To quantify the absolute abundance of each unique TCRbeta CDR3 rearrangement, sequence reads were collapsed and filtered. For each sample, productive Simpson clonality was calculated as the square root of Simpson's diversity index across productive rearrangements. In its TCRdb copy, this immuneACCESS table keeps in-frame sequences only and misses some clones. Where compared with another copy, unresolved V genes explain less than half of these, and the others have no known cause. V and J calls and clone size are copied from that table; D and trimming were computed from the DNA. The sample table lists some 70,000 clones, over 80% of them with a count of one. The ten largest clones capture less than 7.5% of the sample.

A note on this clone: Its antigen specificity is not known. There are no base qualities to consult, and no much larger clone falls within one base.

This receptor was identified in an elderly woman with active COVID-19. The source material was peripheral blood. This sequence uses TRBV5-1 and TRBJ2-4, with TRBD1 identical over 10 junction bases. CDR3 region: CASSWRGQGIAKNIQYF. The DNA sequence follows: TGCGCCAGCAGCTGGAGGGGACAGGGGATAGCCAAAAACATTCAGTACTTC.